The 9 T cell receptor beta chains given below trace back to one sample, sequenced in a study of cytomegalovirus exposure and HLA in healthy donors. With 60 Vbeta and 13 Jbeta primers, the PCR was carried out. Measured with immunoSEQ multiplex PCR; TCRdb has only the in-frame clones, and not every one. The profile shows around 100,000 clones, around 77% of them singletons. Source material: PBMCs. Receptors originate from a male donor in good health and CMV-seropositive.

DNA of the CDR3: TGCAGCGTTGAAGCGGGAATCCTCACAGATACGCAGTATTTT. It yields the protein CSVEAGILTDTQYF. The chain couples TRBV29-1 to TRBJ2-3; a weak D match, TRBD2 (5 bases). The CDR3 runs 14 residues. Trimming pared 1 base from V and 2 bases from J, leaving 10 bases between. Germline CDR1 SQVTM, CDR2 ANQGSEA.

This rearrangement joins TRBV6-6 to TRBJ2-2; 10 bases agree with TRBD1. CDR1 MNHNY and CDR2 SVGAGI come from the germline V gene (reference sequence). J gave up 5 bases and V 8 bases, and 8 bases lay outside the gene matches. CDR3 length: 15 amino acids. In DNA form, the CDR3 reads TGTGCCAGCCAGGGACAGGGGCCGTATACCGGGGAGCTGTTTTTT. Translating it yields CASQGQGPYTGELFF.

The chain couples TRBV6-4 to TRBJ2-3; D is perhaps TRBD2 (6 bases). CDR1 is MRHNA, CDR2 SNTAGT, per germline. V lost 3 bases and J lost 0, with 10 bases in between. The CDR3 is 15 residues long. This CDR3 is CASSEGAGSTDTQYF. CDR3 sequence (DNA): TGTGCCAGCAGTGAAGGGGCGGGGAGCACAGATACGCAGTATTTT.

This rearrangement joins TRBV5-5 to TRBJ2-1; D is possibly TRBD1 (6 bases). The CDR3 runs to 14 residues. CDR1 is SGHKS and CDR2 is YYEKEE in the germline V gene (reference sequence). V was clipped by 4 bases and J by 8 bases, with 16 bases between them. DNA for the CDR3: TGTGCCAGCAGCCGAAAGAGGGGGAAAGATGAGCAGTTCTTC. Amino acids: CASSRKRGKDEQFF.

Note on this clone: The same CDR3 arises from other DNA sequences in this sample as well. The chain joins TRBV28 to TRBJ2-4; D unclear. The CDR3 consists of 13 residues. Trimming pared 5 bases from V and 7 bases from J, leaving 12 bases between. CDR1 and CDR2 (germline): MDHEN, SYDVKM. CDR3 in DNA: TGTGCCAGCAGTCCACCCTCACTGAACATTCAGTACTTC. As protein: CASSPPSLNIQYF.

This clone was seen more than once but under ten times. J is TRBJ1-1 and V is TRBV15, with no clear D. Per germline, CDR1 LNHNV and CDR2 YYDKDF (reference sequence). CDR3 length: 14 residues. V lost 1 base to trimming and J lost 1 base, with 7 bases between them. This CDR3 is CATSRGRRNTEAFF. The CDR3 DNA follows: TGTGCCACCAGCAGAGGAAGGAGGAACACTGAAGCTTTCTTT. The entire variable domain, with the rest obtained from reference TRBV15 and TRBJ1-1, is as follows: DAMVIQNPRYQVTQFGKPVTLSCSQTLNHNVMYWYQQKSSQAPKLLFHYYDKDFNNEADTPDNFQSRRPNTSFCFLDIRSPGLGDTAMYLCATSRGRRNTEAFFGQGTRLTVV.

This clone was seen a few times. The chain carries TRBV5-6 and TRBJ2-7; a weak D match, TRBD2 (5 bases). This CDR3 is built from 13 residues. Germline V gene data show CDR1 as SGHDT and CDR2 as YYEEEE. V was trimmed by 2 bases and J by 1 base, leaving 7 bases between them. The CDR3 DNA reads TGTGCCAGCAGCTTCGGGGATTCCTACGAGCAGTACTTC. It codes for CASSFGDSYEQYF.

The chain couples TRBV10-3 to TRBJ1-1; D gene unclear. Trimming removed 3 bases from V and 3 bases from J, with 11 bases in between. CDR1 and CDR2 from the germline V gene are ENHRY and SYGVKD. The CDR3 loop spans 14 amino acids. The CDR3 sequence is CAISESLGDTEAFF. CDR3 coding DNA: TGTGCCATCAGTGAATCCCTCGGGGACACTGAAGCTTTCTTT.

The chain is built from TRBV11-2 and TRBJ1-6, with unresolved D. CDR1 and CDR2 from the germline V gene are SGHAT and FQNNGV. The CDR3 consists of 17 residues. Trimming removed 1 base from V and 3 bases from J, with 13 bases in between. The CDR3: CASSLAGHGIYNSPLHF. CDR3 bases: TGTGCCAGCAGCTTAGCTGGTCACGGTATCTATAATTCACCCCTCCACTTT. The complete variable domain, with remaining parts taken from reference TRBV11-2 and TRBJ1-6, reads EAGVAQSPRYKIIEKRQSVAFWCNPISGHATLYWYQQILGQGPKLLIQFQNNGVVDDSQLPKDRFSAERLKGVDSTLKIQPAKLEDSAVYLCASSLAGHGIYNSPLHFGNGTRLTVT.